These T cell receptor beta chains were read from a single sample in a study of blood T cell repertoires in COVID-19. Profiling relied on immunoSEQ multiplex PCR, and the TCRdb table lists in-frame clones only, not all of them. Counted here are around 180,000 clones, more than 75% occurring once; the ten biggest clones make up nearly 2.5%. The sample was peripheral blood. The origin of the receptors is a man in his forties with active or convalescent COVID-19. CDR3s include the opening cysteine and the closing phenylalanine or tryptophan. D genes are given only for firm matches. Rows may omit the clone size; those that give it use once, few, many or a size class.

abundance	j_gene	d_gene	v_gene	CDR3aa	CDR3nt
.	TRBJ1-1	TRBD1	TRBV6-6	CASSYIEQGAAFF	TGTGCCAGCAGTTACATCGAGCAGGGGGCGGCTTTCTTT
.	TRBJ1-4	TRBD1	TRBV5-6	CASSTDRGSTNEKLFF	TGTGCCAGCAGCACCGACAGGGGTTCAACTAATGAAAAACTGTTTTTT
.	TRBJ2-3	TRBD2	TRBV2	CASRRGLAGSTDTQYF	TGTGCCAGCAGAAGGGGACTAGCGGGCAGCACAGATACGCAGTATTTT
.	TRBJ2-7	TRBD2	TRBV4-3	CASSQSAGGGVYEQYF	TGCGCCAGCAGCCAATCCGCGGGGGGCGGGGTTTACGAGCAGTACTTC
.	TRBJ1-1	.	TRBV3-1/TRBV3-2	CASSQGGNTEAFF	TGTGCCAGCAGCCAAGGAGGGAACACTGAAGCTTTCTTT
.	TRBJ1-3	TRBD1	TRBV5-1	CASSPGTGGTIYF	TGCGCCAGCAGTCCCGGGACAGGGGGCACCATATATTTT
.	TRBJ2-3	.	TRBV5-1	CASGKGLGGTIRTDTQYF	TGCGCCAGCGGCAAGGGGTTGGGAGGAACCATCCGCACAGATACGCAGTATTTT
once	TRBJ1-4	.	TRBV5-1	CASKGRTATNEKLFF	TGCGCCAGCAAGGGCAGGACTGCAACTAATGAAAAACTGTTTTTT
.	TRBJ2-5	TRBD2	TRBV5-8	CASSPRAGGRETQYF	TGTGCCAGCAGCCCGAGGGCGGGGGGGCGAGAGACCCAGTACTTC
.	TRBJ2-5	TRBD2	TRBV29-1	CSVEVPPGGLETQYF	TGCAGCGTTGAGGTCCCCCCGGGGGGTTTAGAGACCCAGTACTTC
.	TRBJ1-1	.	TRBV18	CASSPTGMNTEAFF	TGTGCCAGCTCACCAACAGGGATGAACACTGAAGCTTTCTTT